This TCR beta chain is drawn from a study of cytomegalovirus exposure and HLA in healthy donors. Germline V gene lookup returns CDR1 SGHVS and CDR2 FNYEAQ. The germline V and J ends were trimmed by 2 bases and 1 base, with 11 bases remaining between them. The CDR3 is 15 residues long. Both 60 Vbeta primers and 13 Jbeta primers went into the PCR. Generated by immunoSEQ multiplex PCR, the TCRdb table keeps only in-frame clones and is missing some. The sample holds some 120,000 clones, less than 85% seen once. This receptor was taken from a male donor in good health and CMV-seronegative. The chain employs TRBV7-6 and TRBJ1-1; D not certain. Sequencing was done on a sample of PBMCs. CDR3 bases: TGTGCCAGCAGCTTATTTAGCAGCTCGAACACTGAAGCTTTCTTT. It encodes CASSLFSSSNTEAFF.